Detailed here is one T cell receptor (beta chain). Sequencing used immunoSEQ multiplex PCR; TCRdb keeps in-frame clones, though not all of them. This table holds roughly 80,000 clones, 87% found once. This sample is drawn from a study of siplizumab effects on memory and regulatory T cells. CDR1 and CDR2 from the germline V gene are SGHTA and FQGNSA. This CDR3 contains 17 residues. The V gene end was trimmed by 5 bases and the J gene end by 4 bases; junction bases not matched to a gene: 8. The sequenced material came from Tregs sorted from blood. The sequence came from a human donor in good health. The chain recombines TRBV7-2 with TRBJ2-7, with 16 bases identical to TRBD2. The CDR3 is CASSAGTSGGVAYEQYF. The CDR3 DNA is TGTGCCAGCAGCGCTGGGACTAGCGGGGGGGTCGCTTACGAGCAGTACTTC.